Each of the 27 T cell receptor beta chains below was sequenced from the same sample in a study of blood T cell repertoires in COVID-19. Produced via immunoSEQ multiplex PCR; TCRdb's table is partial and in-frame only. The sample lists roughly 360,000 clones, more than 65% occurring once. Sequencing input: peripheral blood. These receptors originate from a human donor with acute or convalescent COVID-19. The donor label of this sample is uncertain.

The chain combines TRBV7-2 with TRBJ2-3; a possible D gene is TRBD2 (6 bases). Looked up from germline, CDR1 is SGHTA and CDR2 is FQGNSA. The CDR3 totals 14 residues. V gave up 5 bases and J gave up 1 base, with 10 bases separating them. Here the CDR3 DNA reads TGTGCCAGCAGCCCTAGGAGGGGCACAGATACGCAGTATTTT. This encodes CASSPRRGTDTQYF.

The V call is TRBV5-6, the J call TRBJ1-1; TRBD1 aligns across 7 bases. CDR1 is SGHDT, CDR2 YYEEEE, per germline. The V gene end was trimmed by 5 bases and the J gene end by 7 bases; junction bases not matched to a gene: 8. The CDR3 spans 13 residues. The CDR3 is CASREKQGNEAFF. CDR3 sequence (DNA): TGTGCCAGCAGAGAGAAACAGGGGAATGAAGCTTTCTTT.

The gene calls are TRBV5-1 and TRBJ1-2, with unresolved D. The CDR3 is 16 amino acids. The germline CDR1 and CDR2 sequences are SGHRS and YFSETQ. The V and J ends lost 3 bases and 8 bases respectively, with 23 bases between them. The DNA for the CDR3 is TGCGCCAGCAGCTCAAGACGCGGGCTGGATGTCTACGGCTACACCTTC. Its translation is CASSSRRGLDVYGYTF.

CDR3 DNA sequence: TGCGCCAGCAGCTTAGGGGGCTACCAAGAGACCCAGTACTTC. Translating gives CASSLGGYQETQYF. The rearrangement uses TRBV5-1 and TRBJ2-5, with TRBD1 identical over 7 bases. The CDR3 has 14 residues. V was pared by 2 bases and J by 0 bases, with 1 base of the junction left unmatched. Germline V gives CDR1 SGHRS, CDR2 YFSETQ.

The chain carries TRBV19 and TRBJ1-3; D is undetermined. V lost 6 bases, J lost 0 bases, and 12 bases lay in between. The CDR3 totals 15 residues. CDR1 is LNHDA and CDR2 is SQIVND in the germline V gene (reference sequence). In DNA form, the CDR3 reads TGTGCCAGTAGATACGGGGATTTCTCTGGAAACACCATATATTTT. Amino acid sequence: CASRYGDFSGNTIYF.

The chain combines TRBV30 with TRBJ2-2, with D perhaps matching TRBD1 (6 bases). The V end lost 4 bases, the J end lost 4 bases, and 10 bases lay between the germline ends. Germline loops: CDR1 GTSNPN, CDR2 SVGIG (reference sequence). The CDR3 has 13 residues. CDR3 coding DNA: TGTGCCTGGACGGGACACAGCACCGGGGAGCTGTTTTTT. Protein: CAWTGHSTGELFF.

This clone has only one observation. The chain employs TRBV7-9 and TRBJ2-1; 7 bases map to TRBD2. The J segment lost 1 base and the V segment lost 3 bases, leaving 3 bases of the junction unmatched. The CDR3 consists of 15 residues. The germline V gene encodes CDR1 SEHNR and CDR2 FQNEAQ (reference sequence). CDR3 nucleotides: TGTGCCAGCAGCTTGGGTAGCGGGTCCTACAATGAGCAGTTCTTC. It yields the protein CASSLGSGSYNEQFF.

The chain recombines TRBV6-6 with TRBJ1-4; a weak D match, TRBD1 (6 bases). The germline CDR1 and CDR2 sequences are MNHNY and SVGAGI (reference sequence). The CDR3 loop spans 14 amino acids. Trimming pared 5 bases from V and 2 bases from J, leaving 9 bases between. CDR3: CASSNRATNEKLFF. CDR3 DNA sequence: TGTGCCAGCAGTAACAGGGCGACTAATGAAAAACTGTTTTTT.

This clone was counted between two and nine times. The chain combines TRBV5-1 with TRBJ1-2; 9 bases match TRBD1. Per the germline V gene, CDR1 is SGHRS and CDR2 is YFSETQ. The CDR3 loop spans 12 amino acids. V lost 7 bases to trimming and J lost 7 bases; unmatched junction nucleotides: 5. The CDR3 region has the DNA TGCGCCAGCGGAACAGGGGGCGGTGGCTACACCTTC. Protein product: CASGTGGGGYTF.

V gene TRBV28 combines with J gene TRBJ1-1, with TRBD1 identical over 7 bases. CDR1 is MDHEN and CDR2 is SYDVKM in the germline V gene. V shed 5 bases, J shed 6 bases, and the junction held 15 bases outside the gene matches. The CDR3 consists of 16 residues. This CDR3 is CASSPFLGGGGAEAFF. The CDR3 DNA reads as TGTGCCAGCAGTCCTTTCCTAGGAGGGGGCGGGGCTGAAGCTTTCTTT.

The chain links TRBV15 to TRBJ2-1; D is perhaps TRBD1 (6 bases). Trimming left V 0 bases short and J 13 bases short, with 19 bases between. Looked up from germline, CDR1 is LNHNV and CDR2 is YYDKDF (reference sequence). The CDR3 loop spans 15 amino acids. CDR3 residues: CATSRDQGRGSLQFF. The CDR3 DNA is TGTGCCACCAGCAGAGATCAAGGCAGGGGCTCCTTACAGTTCTTC.

The chain employs TRBV7-2 and TRBJ1-2; maybe TRBD1 (5 bases). Germline V gives CDR1 SGHTA, CDR2 FQGNSA. The V and J ends lost 0 bases and 8 bases respectively, with 10 bases between them. This CDR3 contains 13 residues. This CDR3 reads CASSLAQGDGYTF. The CDR3 DNA sequence: TGTGCCAGCAGCTTAGCGCAGGGTGACGGCTACACCTTC. Looking up the rest from reference TRBV7-2 and TRBJ1-2 gives the full variable domain: GAGVSQSPSNKVTEKGKDVELRCDPISGHTALYWYRQSLGQGLEFLIYFQGNSAPDKSGLPSDRFSAERTGGSVSTLTIQRTQQEDSAVYLCASSLAQGDGYTFGSGTRLTVV.

DNA for the CDR3: TGTGCCAGCAGCGACAGGCAAAGCTCCTACAATGAGCAGTTCTTC. Encoded protein: CASSDRQSSYNEQFF. The gene calls are TRBV3-1 (or the pseudogene TRBV3-2) and TRBJ2-1; a weak D match, TRBD1 (6 bases). This CDR3 is 15 amino acids long. Germline CDR1 and CDR2: LGHDT and YNNKEL (reference sequence). V dropped 5 bases and J dropped 0 bases, with 11 bases sitting between them.

A few counts support this clone. V usage is TRBV12-3 or TRBV12-4 and J usage is TRBJ2-1; possibly TRBD1 for D (5 bases). The CDR3 runs to 13 residues. Trimming shortened V by 3 bases and J by 7 bases, and 10 bases separated the two germline ends. The CDR3 DNA reads as TGTGCCAGCAGTTTGAGACAGCAAAATGAGCAGTTCTTC. Amino acids: CASSLRQQNEQFF.

This clone was seen more than once but under ten times. J is TRBJ2-7 and V is TRBV6-5; 9 nucleotides line up with TRBD2. The CDR3 consists of 14 residues. The germline gives CDR1 MNHEY, CDR2 SVGAGI. Germline trimming cut 6 bases from V and 9 bases from J; bases unmatched to any gene: 12. CDR3 DNA sequence: TGTGCCAGCAGCGTGGCGGGAGGGAGTACGGTGCAGTACTTC. Translation gives CASSVAGGSTVQYF.

V usage is TRBV5-6 and J usage is TRBJ2-3; possible D gene TRBD2, 5 bases. Germline V lookup: CDR1 SGHDT, CDR2 YYEEEE. The length of the CDR3 is 14 residues. Trimming removed 7 bases at V and 1 base at J, with 13 bases between. CDR3 protein: CASLSAAGTDTQYF. The CDR3 DNA reads TGTGCCAGCCTTAGCGCGGCGGGCACAGATACGCAGTATTTT.

The V gene is TRBV27, the J gene TRBJ2-5, with D perhaps matching TRBD2 (6 bases). The CDR3 runs 15 residues. Germline assignment: CDR1 MNHEY and CDR2 SMNVEV (reference sequence). Trimming pared 4 bases from V and 7 bases from J, leaving 19 bases between. In nucleotides, the CDR3 is TGTGCCAGCAGTTCCACCATAGCGGTTGGTGGGACCCAGTACTTC. This gives the protein CASSSTIAVGGTQYF.

The chain carries TRBV6-5 and TRBJ1-2, with D unclear. Germline loops: CDR1 MNHEY, CDR2 SVGAGI. The CDR3 totals 13 residues. V was trimmed by 0 bases and J by 7 bases, leaving 9 bases between them. The CDR3 spells CASSYSMRSGYTF. The CDR3 DNA reads TGTGCCAGCAGTTACTCGATGAGGAGTGGCTACACCTTC.

The CDR3 nucleotides are TGCGCCAGCAGCTGGACTACTAGCACAGATACGCAGTATTTT. Its protein is CASSWTTSTDTQYF. This chain uses TRBV5-1 with TRBJ2-3; D is perhaps TRBD2 (6 bases). The CDR3 has 14 amino acids. The germline V gene has CDR1 SGHRS and CDR2 YFSETQ. V dropped 3 bases and J dropped 0 bases, with 8 bases sitting between them.

V is TRBV18 and J is TRBJ1-2; D ambiguous. The CDR3 runs 17 residues. Germline V gene data show CDR1 as KGHSH and CDR2 as LQKENI. V was trimmed by 6 bases and J by 1 base, leaving 21 bases between them. CDR3 DNA: TGTGCCAGCTCTGACCTGGGCGGAGGTCGGCTTAACTATGGCTACACCTTC. Its translation: CASSDLGGGRLNYGYTF.

This sequence joins TRBV27 and TRBJ1-6, with TRBD1 as a possible D gene (6 bases). Trimming left V 3 bases short and J 13 bases short, with 19 bases between. This CDR3 is 15 amino acids long. The germline V gene encodes CDR1 MNHEY and CDR2 SMNVEV (reference sequence). Here the CDR3 reads CASSFSDRGRVPLHF. The DNA for the CDR3 is TGTGCCAGCAGTTTTTCGGACAGAGGTAGGGTTCCCCTCCACTTT.

CDR3: CASSARQGSTFF. The CDR3 bases are TGTGCCAGCAGCGCTCGACAGGGAAGTACGTTCTTC. The chain uses TRBV7-6 and TRBJ2-1; 7 bases are shared with TRBD1. The CDR3 contains 12 residues. Germline CDR1 is SGHVS and CDR2 is FNYEAQ. J lost 15 bases, V lost 5 bases, and 10 bases had no gene match. Full variable domain (missing parts from reference TRBV7-6 and TRBJ2-1): GAGVSQSPRYKVTKRGQDVALRCDPISGHVSLYWYRQALGQGPEFLTYFNYEAQQDKSGLPNDRFSAERPEGSISTLTIQRTEQRDSAMYRCASSARQGSTFFGPGTRLTVL.

The chain uses TRBV4-1 and TRBJ1-1, with 8 nucleotides matching TRBD1. The CDR3 length is 15 residues. V was clipped by 5 bases and J by 1 base; unmatched bases: 6. Germline CDR1 is MGHRA and CDR2 is YSYEKL. The CDR3 sequence: CASSKGQGGNTEAFF. The CDR3 bases are TGCGCCAGCAGCAAAGGACAGGGAGGGAACACTGAAGCTTTCTTT.

Note on this clone: Within the sample, other DNA sequences also encode this same CDR3. This rearrangement joins TRBV6-1 to TRBJ2-3, with unresolved D. CDR3 length: 13 amino acids. V lost 2 bases, J lost 1 base, and 4 bases lay in between. Per the germline V gene, CDR1 is MNHNS and CDR2 is SASEGT. The CDR3 DNA follows: TGTGCCAGCAGTGAAAGAGGCACAGATACGCAGTATTTT. It encodes CASSERGTDTQYF.

In DNA form, the CDR3 reads TGTGCCAGCAGCTTCCCAGGCGGGAGGTCTCACGAGCAGTACTTC. Its translation is CASSFPGGRSHEQYF. The genes are TRBV11-2 and TRBJ2-7, with 8 positions matching TRBD2. The length of the CDR3 is 15 residues. Germline trimming cut 3 bases from V and 5 bases from J; bases unmatched to any gene: 9. Germline V lookup: CDR1 SGHAT, CDR2 FQNNGV.

The V gene is TRBV4-1, the J gene TRBJ1-1; tentative D call: TRBD1 (5 bases). CDR3 length: 13 residues. Germline lookup yields CDR1 MGHRA and CDR2 YSYEKL. The germline V and J ends were trimmed by 0 bases and 11 bases, with 13 bases remaining between them. CDR3 sequence: CASSQEGGAGAFF. The CDR3 DNA sequence: TGCGCCAGCAGCCAAGAGGGAGGGGCGGGGGCTTTCTTT.

This clone is a singleton in its sample. V is TRBV27 and J is TRBJ1-6, with D tentatively TRBD1 (6 bases). Per the germline V gene, CDR1 is MNHEY and CDR2 is SMNVEV (reference sequence). The length of the CDR3 is 14 residues. V lost 4 bases, J lost 7 bases, and 11 bases lay in between. Written as DNA, the CDR3 is TGTGCCAGCAGTTGGGGGGGGCCCAATTCACCCCTCCACTTT. Protein product: CASSWGGPNSPLHF.